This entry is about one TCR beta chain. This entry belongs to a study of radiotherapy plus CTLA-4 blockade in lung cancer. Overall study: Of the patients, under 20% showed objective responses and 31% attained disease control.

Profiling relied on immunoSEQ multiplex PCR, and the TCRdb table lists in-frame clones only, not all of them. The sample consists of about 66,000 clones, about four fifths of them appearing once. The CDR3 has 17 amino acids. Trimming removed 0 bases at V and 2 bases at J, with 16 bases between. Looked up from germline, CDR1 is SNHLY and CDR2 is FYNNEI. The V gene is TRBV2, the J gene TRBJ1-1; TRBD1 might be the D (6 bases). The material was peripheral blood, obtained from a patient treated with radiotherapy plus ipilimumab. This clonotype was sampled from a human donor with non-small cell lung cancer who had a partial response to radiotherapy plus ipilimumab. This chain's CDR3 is CASSEAPPQGTNTEAFF. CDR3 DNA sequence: TGTGCCAGCAGTGAAGCGCCCCCACAGGGAACCAACACTGAAGCTTTCTTT.